These T cell receptor beta chains were read from a single sample in a study of beta chain features in type 1 diabetes. Sequencing was performed with immunoSEQ multiplex PCR; in TCRdb, only in-frame clones are kept and a portion is missing. The repertoire has hundreds of thousands of clones, about 30% of them found once; the top ten carry about 0.06%. The sample taken for sequencing was naive CD4+ T cells from blood. These TCRs come from a man between 18 and 29 years old in good health. Each CDR3 is given with its conserved first and last residue. A D gene is named only where the DNA matches it firmly. Clone size is not always given. Where it is, it says once, few, many or a class for expanded clones.

CDR3 length: 16; D gene: TRBD2; clone size: .; J gene: TRBJ2-3; V gene: TRBV2; CDR3 protein: CASNLAGGPSTDTQYF; CDR3 DNA: TGTGCCAGCAACTTAGCGGGAGGGCCAAGCACAGATACGCAGTATTTT
CDR3 length: 14; D gene: TRBD1; clone size: .; J gene: TRBJ2-3; V gene: TRBV7-9; CDR3 protein: CASSSGQGIDTQYF; CDR3 DNA: TGTGCCAGCAGCTCGGGACAGGGGATAGATACGCAGTATTTT
CDR3 length: 13; D gene: .; clone size: .; J gene: TRBJ1-4; V gene: TRBV10-3; CDR3 protein: CAISESRQEKLFF; CDR3 DNA: TGTGCCATCAGTGAGTCCCGGCAGGAAAAACTGTTTTTT
CDR3 length: 14; D gene: .; clone size: .; J gene: TRBJ2-7; V gene: TRBV7-9; CDR3 protein: CASSLSPTGIEQYF; CDR3 DNA: TGTGCCAGCAGCTTATCCCCCACAGGCATCGAGCAGTACTTC
CDR3 length: 14; D gene: .; clone size: few; J gene: TRBJ2-7; V gene: TRBV18; CDR3 protein: CASSPPFRKGAQYF; CDR3 DNA: TGTGCCAGCTCACCCCCGTTCAGGAAAGGGGCGCAGTACTTC
CDR3 length: 14; D gene: .; clone size: .; J gene: TRBJ1-2; V gene: TRBV29-1; CDR3 protein: CSVEDLRGNYGYTF; CDR3 DNA: TGCAGCGTTGAAGATCTTCGGGGGAACTATGGCTACACCTTC
CDR3 length: 11; D gene: .; clone size: once; J gene: TRBJ2-1; V gene: TRBV11-2; CDR3 protein: CASSQYNEQFF; CDR3 DNA: TGTGCCAGCAGCCAGTACAATGAGCAGTTCTTC
CDR3 length: 14; D gene: .; clone size: .; J gene: TRBJ1-3; V gene: TRBV30; CDR3 protein: CAWSVKGSGNTIYF; CDR3 DNA: TGTGCCTGGAGTGTAAAGGGGTCTGGAAACACCATATATTTT
CDR3 length: 15; D gene: TRBD1; clone size: .; J gene: TRBJ2-7; V gene: TRBV15; CDR3 protein: CATSRAGTGAYEQYF; CDR3 DNA: TGTGCCACCAGCAGAGCTGGGACAGGCGCTTACGAGCAGTACTTC
CDR3 length: 13; D gene: .; clone size: .; J gene: TRBJ2-7; V gene: TRBV7-6; CDR3 protein: CASSHGESYEQYF; CDR3 DNA: TGTGCCAGCAGCCACGGGGAGAGCTACGAGCAGTACTTC
CDR3 length: 15; D gene: TRBD1; clone size: .; J gene: TRBJ2-5; V gene: TRBV9; CDR3 protein: CASSVGADRVETQYF; CDR3 DNA: TGTGCCAGCAGCGTAGGGGCCGACAGGGTTGAGACCCAGTACTTC
CDR3 length: 16; D gene: TRBD2; clone size: few; J gene: TRBJ2-3; V gene: TRBV4-2; CDR3 protein: CASSQELAGVTDTQYF; CDR3 DNA: TGTGCCAGCAGCCAAGAGCTAGCGGGAGTCACAGATACGCAGTATTTT
CDR3 length: 12; D gene: .; clone size: .; J gene: TRBJ2-7; V gene: TRBV5-1; CDR3 protein: CASSGENYEQYF; CDR3 DNA: TGCGCCAGCAGCGGCGAAAACTACGAGCAGTACTTC
CDR3 length: 15; D gene: .; clone size: .; J gene: TRBJ2-2; V gene: TRBV5-4; CDR3 protein: CASSRAEENTGELFF; CDR3 DNA: TGTGCCAGCAGTCGAGCGGAAGAAAACACCGGGGAGCTGTTTTTT
CDR3 length: 12; D gene: .; clone size: .; J gene: TRBJ1-1; V gene: TRBV28; CDR3 protein: CASSLVEAEAFF; CDR3 DNA: TGTGCCAGCAGTTTGGTCGAGGCTGAAGCTTTCTTT
CDR3 length: 15; D gene: TRBD1; clone size: few; J gene: TRBJ2-1; V gene: TRBV30; CDR3 protein: CAWSADRGSYNEQFF; CDR3 DNA: TGTGCCTGGAGTGCGGACAGGGGCTCCTACAATGAGCAGTTCTTC
CDR3 length: 13; D gene: .; clone size: few; J gene: TRBJ1-3; V gene: TRBV30; CDR3 protein: CAWSWQGGNTIYF; CDR3 DNA: TGTGCCTGGAGCTGGCAGGGGGGAAACACCATATATTTT
CDR3 length: 15; D gene: TRBD2; clone size: .; J gene: TRBJ2-5; V gene: TRBV9; CDR3 protein: CASSVGSGRGETQYF; CDR3 DNA: TGTGCCAGCAGCGTAGGTAGCGGGAGAGGAGAGACCCAGTACTTC
CDR3 length: 12; D gene: .; clone size: .; J gene: TRBJ1-2; V gene: TRBV30; CDR3 protein: CAWSRVNYGYTF; CDR3 DNA: TGTGCCTGGAGTCGTGTGAACTATGGCTACACCTTC
CDR3 length: 14; D gene: .; clone size: .; J gene: TRBJ1-5; V gene: TRBV5-1; CDR3 protein: CASSLAGGNQPQHF; CDR3 DNA: TGCGCCAGCAGCTTGGCAGGGGGCAATCAGCCCCAGCATTTT
CDR3 length: 15; D gene: .; clone size: .; J gene: TRBJ1-2; V gene: TRBV9; CDR3 protein: CASSVDQSPNYGYTF; CDR3 DNA: TGTGCCAGCAGCGTAGACCAGTCCCCTAACTATGGCTACACCTTC
CDR3 length: 15; D gene: .; clone size: .; J gene: TRBJ1-4; V gene: TRBV4-3; CDR3 protein: CASSLRATSGEKLFF; CDR3 DNA: TGCGCCAGCAGCCTTAGGGCCACGTCGGGGGAAAAACTGTTTTTT
CDR3 length: 14; D gene: TRBD1; clone size: .; J gene: TRBJ2-7; V gene: TRBV7-2; CDR3 protein: CASSLGTGLKEQYF; CDR3 DNA: TGTGCCAGCAGCTTAGGGACAGGGTTGAAAGAGCAGTACTTC
CDR3 length: 13; D gene: .; clone size: .; J gene: TRBJ2-7; V gene: TRBV27; CDR3 protein: CASSKYSHYEQYF; CDR3 DNA: TGTGCCAGCAGTAAATACTCCCACTACGAGCAGTACTTC
CDR3 length: 14; D gene: .; clone size: few; J gene: TRBJ1-1; V gene: TRBV30; CDR3 protein: CAWSVLGVGTEAFF; CDR3 DNA: TGTGCCTGGAGTGTACTTGGAGTGGGGACTGAAGCTTTCTTT
CDR3 length: 16; D gene: TRBD2; clone size: .; J gene: TRBJ2-1; V gene: TRBV4-3; CDR3 protein: CASSQEVTSGYNEQFF; CDR3 DNA: TGCGCCAGCAGCCAAGAAGTAACTAGCGGATACAATGAGCAGTTCTTC
CDR3 length: 15; D gene: .; clone size: .; J gene: TRBJ2-7; V gene: TRBV7-2; CDR3 protein: CASSPAADYDYEQYF; CDR3 DNA: TGTGCCAGCAGTCCGGCCGCGGACTACGACTACGAGCAGTACTTC
CDR3 length: 14; D gene: .; clone size: .; J gene: TRBJ2-1; V gene: TRBV5-6; CDR3 protein: CASSGGLPVDEQFF; CDR3 DNA: TGTGCCAGCAGCGGCGGACTCCCGGTCGATGAGCAGTTCTTC
CDR3 length: 15; D gene: TRBD1; clone size: .; J gene: TRBJ2-5; V gene: TRBV7-6; CDR3 protein: CASSFGQGESETQYF; CDR3 DNA: TGTGCCAGCAGCTTCGGACAGGGGGAGTCAGAGACCCAGTACTTC
CDR3 length: 15; D gene: .; clone size: few; J gene: TRBJ2-7; V gene: TRBV7-9; CDR3 protein: CASSSGQTYSYEQYF; CDR3 DNA: TGTGCCAGCAGCTCTGGACAGACATACTCCTACGAGCAGTACTTC
CDR3 length: 13; D gene: .; clone size: few; J gene: TRBJ1-2; V gene: TRBV30; CDR3 protein: CAWSTGQDYGYTF; CDR3 DNA: TGTGCCTGGAGTACAGGGCAGGACTATGGCTACACCTTC
CDR3 length: 14; D gene: .; clone size: few; J gene: TRBJ2-5; V gene: TRBV7-2; CDR3 protein: CASSFAGVQETQYF; CDR3 DNA: TGTGCCAGCAGCTTCGCCGGCGTTCAAGAGACCCAGTACTTC
CDR3 length: 14; D gene: .; clone size: few; J gene: TRBJ1-2; V gene: TRBV30; CDR3 protein: CAWSVLIRGGGYTF; CDR3 DNA: TGTGCCTGGAGTGTACTCATCCGGGGTGGCGGCTACACCTTC
CDR3 length: 14; D gene: .; clone size: .; J gene: TRBJ2-7; V gene: TRBV5-1; CDR3 protein: CASSLGVASYEQYF; CDR3 DNA: TGCGCCAGCAGCTTGGGGGTAGCTTCCTACGAGCAGTACTTC
CDR3 length: 14; D gene: TRBD1; clone size: .; J gene: TRBJ2-7; V gene: TRBV25-1; CDR3 protein: CASSEVGQGGEQYF; CDR3 DNA: TGTGCCAGCAGTGAAGTAGGACAGGGTGGCGAGCAGTACTTC
CDR3 length: 13; D gene: .; clone size: .; J gene: TRBJ2-7; V gene: TRBV7-9; CDR3 protein: CASSLDREDEQYF; CDR3 DNA: TGTGCCAGCAGCTTAGACAGGGAGGACGAGCAGTACTTC
CDR3 length: 15; D gene: TRBD2; clone size: few; J gene: TRBJ2-1; V gene: TRBV6-5; CDR3 protein: CASRGERSSYNEQFF; CDR3 DNA: TGTGCCAGCCGGGGGGAGAGAAGCTCCTACAATGAGCAGTTCTTC
CDR3 length: 11; D gene: .; clone size: few; J gene: TRBJ2-1; V gene: TRBV30; CDR3 protein: CAWTRGWEQFF; CDR3 DNA: TGTGCCTGGACCCGGGGTTGGGAGCAGTTCTTC
CDR3 length: 16; D gene: TRBD2; clone size: .; J gene: TRBJ2-7; V gene: TRBV9; CDR3 protein: CASSVTRCGRYNEQYF; CDR3 DNA: TGTGCCAGCAGCGTAACCCGGTGCGGGAGGTATAACGAGCAGTACTTC
CDR3 length: 13; D gene: TRBD1; clone size: .; J gene: TRBJ1-2; V gene: TRBV9; CDR3 protein: CASSAQGPYGYTF; CDR3 DNA: TGTGCCAGCAGCGCACAGGGGCCCTATGGCTACACCTTC
CDR3 length: 15; D gene: .; clone size: few; J gene: TRBJ2-3; V gene: TRBV7-6; CDR3 protein: CASSLYTESTDTQYF; CDR3 DNA: TGTGCCAGCAGCTTATACACTGAAAGCACAGATACGCAGTATTTT
CDR3 length: 16; D gene: .; clone size: few; J gene: TRBJ2-1; V gene: TRBV18; CDR3 protein: CASSPGGTASYNEQFF; CDR3 DNA: TGTGCCAGCTCACCAGGGGGGACGGCCTCCTACAATGAGCAGTTCTTC
CDR3 length: 14; D gene: .; clone size: few; J gene: TRBJ1-4; V gene: TRBV30; CDR3 protein: CAWSVNRAKEKLFF; CDR3 DNA: TGTGCCTGGAGTGTAAACAGGGCAAAGGAAAAACTGTTTTTT
CDR3 length: 13; D gene: .; clone size: few; J gene: TRBJ2-2; V gene: TRBV6-1; CDR3 protein: CASSDGNTGELFF; CDR3 DNA: TGTGCCAGCAGTGACGGGAACACCGGGGAGCTGTTTTTT
CDR3 length: 15; D gene: TRBD1; clone size: few; J gene: TRBJ2-5; V gene: TRBV7-2; CDR3 protein: CASSGGTGGRETQYF; CDR3 DNA: TGTGCCAGCAGCGGCGGGACAGGGGGCCGAGAGACCCAGTACTTC
CDR3 length: 12; D gene: .; clone size: .; J gene: TRBJ2-5; V gene: TRBV27; CDR3 protein: CASSFQGETQYF; CDR3 DNA: TGTGCCAGCAGTTTTCAGGGGGAGACCCAGTACTTC
CDR3 length: 13; D gene: .; clone size: few; J gene: TRBJ2-7; V gene: TRBV11-2; CDR3 protein: CASSLVRAYEQYF; CDR3 DNA: TGTGCCAGCAGCTTAGTCAGGGCCTACGAGCAGTACTTC
CDR3 length: 13; D gene: .; clone size: once; J gene: TRBJ1-2; V gene: TRBV18; CDR3 protein: CASSPRDLYGYTF; CDR3 DNA: TGTGCCAGCTCACCACGGGACCTCTATGGCTACACCTTC
CDR3 length: 16; D gene: TRBD2; clone size: few; J gene: TRBJ2-3; V gene: TRBV30; CDR3 protein: CAWSRGTSARTDTQYF; CDR3 DNA: TGTGCCTGGAGTCGCGGGACTAGCGCCCGCACAGATACGCAGTATTTT
CDR3 length: 11; D gene: .; clone size: .; J gene: TRBJ2-1; V gene: TRBV20-1; CDR3 protein: CSARANNEQFF; CDR3 DNA: TGCAGTGCTAGAGCTAACAATGAGCAGTTCTTC
CDR3 length: 15; D gene: .; clone size: few; J gene: TRBJ2-3; V gene: TRBV7-9; CDR3 protein: CASSPRDLNTDTQYF; CDR3 DNA: TGTGCCAGCAGCCCCCGGGACTTAAACACAGATACGCAGTATTTT
CDR3 length: 14; D gene: TRBD1; clone size: few; J gene: TRBJ1-2; V gene: TRBV6-5; CDR3 protein: CASSPGQGNYGYTF; CDR3 DNA: TGTGCCAGCAGCCCGGGACAGGGAAACTATGGCTACACCTTC
CDR3 length: 12; D gene: .; clone size: .; J gene: TRBJ2-2; V gene: TRBV15; CDR3 protein: CATSGNTGELFF; CDR3 DNA: TGTGCCACCAGCGGAAACACCGGGGAGCTGTTTTTT
CDR3 length: 18; D gene: TRBD1; clone size: .; J gene: TRBJ2-6; V gene: TRBV7-2; CDR3 protein: CASSLRPGQGTGANVLTF; CDR3 DNA: TGTGCCAGCAGCTTAAGGCCGGGACAGGGGACTGGGGCCAACGTCCTGACTTTC
CDR3 length: 16; D gene: TRBD2; clone size: .; J gene: TRBJ2-3; V gene: TRBV18; CDR3 protein: CASSSRLAGSTDTQYF; CDR3 DNA: TGTGCCAGCTCATCGCGACTAGCGGGAAGCACAGATACGCAGTATTTT